This is a list of T cell receptor beta chains from one sample in a study of blood T cell repertoires in COVID-19. Profiling relied on immunoSEQ multiplex PCR, and the TCRdb table lists in-frame clones only, not all of them. The top ten hold 10% to 13% of the sample, which has roughly 180,000 clones, approximately 81% seen once. Sequenced input: peripheral blood. All receptors derive from a woman older than 75 with active or convalescent COVID-19. Each CDR3 is given with its conserved first and last residue. A D gene is named only where the DNA matches it firmly. Clone size, where shown, is once, few, many, or a class for clones that have expanded.

cdr3_nt: TGTGCCAGCTGGCGAAGCGGAGCGGGTGGCGAGCAGTACTTC; cdr3_aa: CASWRSGAGGEQYF; v_call: TRBV6-5; cdr3_length: 14; j_call: TRBJ2-7; clone_size: .; d_call: .
cdr3_nt: TGTGCCAGCAGTGAAACGGGGACTGAAGCTTTCTTT; cdr3_aa: CASSETGTEAFF; v_call: TRBV6-1; cdr3_length: 12; j_call: TRBJ1-1; clone_size: .; d_call: .
cdr3_nt: TGTGCCAGCACCTCGAACACCGGGGAGCTGTTTTTT; cdr3_aa: CASTSNTGELFF; v_call: TRBV6-5; cdr3_length: 12; j_call: TRBJ2-2; clone_size: .; d_call: .
cdr3_nt: TGTGCCAGCAGCGTAAGCCCGACTAATGAAAAACTGTTTTTT; cdr3_aa: CASSVSPTNEKLFF; v_call: TRBV9; cdr3_length: 14; j_call: TRBJ1-4; clone_size: .; d_call: .
cdr3_nt: TGTGCCAGCAGTGAATCGCGGTTCGTCCATGAGCAGTTCTTC; cdr3_aa: CASSESRFVHEQFF; v_call: TRBV2; cdr3_length: 14; j_call: TRBJ2-1; clone_size: .; d_call: .
cdr3_nt: TGTGCCAGCTCACCCCGGGACAGGGAGATTGGCTACACCTTC; cdr3_aa: CASSPRDREIGYTF; v_call: TRBV18; cdr3_length: 14; j_call: TRBJ1-2; clone_size: .; d_call: TRBD1
cdr3_nt: TGTGCCAGCAGTTCCTCGGGGACAGGGGAGTATGGCTACACCTTC; cdr3_aa: CASSSSGTGEYGYTF; v_call: TRBV28; cdr3_length: 15; j_call: TRBJ1-2; clone_size: .; d_call: TRBD1
cdr3_nt: TGTGCCAGCAAATCGGGGACAGGCCTCGAGAATCAGCCCCAGCATTTT; cdr3_aa: CASKSGTGLENQPQHF; v_call: TRBV28; cdr3_length: 16; j_call: TRBJ1-5; clone_size: .; d_call: TRBD1
cdr3_nt: TGTGCCAGCAGCCAAGATATAGGAGTCCGCTACAATGAGCAGTTCTTC; cdr3_aa: CASSQDIGVRYNEQFF; v_call: TRBV3-1/TRBV3-2; cdr3_length: 16; j_call: TRBJ2-1; clone_size: once; d_call: .
cdr3_nt: TGCGCCAGCAGCTTCCAGGGCACCGGGGAGCTGTTTTTT; cdr3_aa: CASSFQGTGELFF; v_call: TRBV5-1; cdr3_length: 13; j_call: TRBJ2-2; clone_size: .; d_call: .
cdr3_nt: TGTGCCAGCAGTACACAGGGGTCCTATAATTCACCCCTCCACTTT; cdr3_aa: CASSTQGSYNSPLHF; v_call: TRBV6-5; cdr3_length: 15; j_call: TRBJ1-6; clone_size: .; d_call: TRBD1
cdr3_nt: TGTGCCAGCACCGTGACCCGGGGCCAAGAGACCCAGTACTTC; cdr3_aa: CASTVTRGQETQYF; v_call: TRBV6-7; cdr3_length: 14; j_call: TRBJ2-5; clone_size: .; d_call: .
cdr3_nt: TGTGCCAGCAGTGAAGCGGGGGGGACACAAGGTTATAACACTGAAGCTTTCTTT; cdr3_aa: CASSEAGGTQGYNTEAFF; v_call: TRBV6-1; cdr3_length: 18; j_call: TRBJ1-1; clone_size: .; d_call: .
cdr3_nt: TGTGCCAGCAGCTCCTGGACAGGGGGAGGTGAGCAGTACTTC; cdr3_aa: CASSSWTGGGEQYF; v_call: TRBV7-8; cdr3_length: 14; j_call: TRBJ2-7; clone_size: .; d_call: TRBD1
cdr3_nt: TGTGCCAGCTCACCGACTATTACTAGAGGGAGCACAGATACGCAGTATTTT; cdr3_aa: CASSPTITRGSTDTQYF; v_call: TRBV18; cdr3_length: 17; j_call: TRBJ2-3; clone_size: few; d_call: .
cdr3_nt: TGTGCCAGCAGTTTGGAGGCACCGGGACTAGAGAACACCGGGGAGCTGTTTTTT; cdr3_aa: CASSLEAPGLENTGELFF; v_call: TRBV27; cdr3_length: 18; j_call: TRBJ2-2; clone_size: .; d_call: TRBD2
cdr3_nt: TGTGCCAGCAGCTTAGTAGGAACTAGCGGGAGTGATGAGCAGTTCTTC; cdr3_aa: CASSLVGTSGSDEQFF; v_call: TRBV7-2; cdr3_length: 16; j_call: TRBJ2-1; clone_size: .; d_call: TRBD2
cdr3_nt: TGTGCCAGCAGCCGCAGAGCAGGACCAACCGGGACTAGCGGGAGAGGATGGGGCGAGCAGTACTTC; cdr3_aa: CASSRRAGPTGTSGRGWGEQYF; v_call: TRBV3-1/TRBV3-2; cdr3_length: 22; j_call: TRBJ2-7; clone_size: few; d_call: TRBD2
cdr3_nt: TGCGCCAGCAGGCCCCTTGCAGGGCCCGGCTACACCTTC; cdr3_aa: CASRPLAGPGYTF; v_call: TRBV5-1; cdr3_length: 13; j_call: TRBJ1-2; clone_size: .; d_call: .
cdr3_nt: TGTGCCAGCAGCAAAGGTATGAAAGGGACAGGGGGCTTGGATGAGCAGTTCTTC; cdr3_aa: CASSKGMKGTGGLDEQFF; v_call: TRBV11-2; cdr3_length: 18; j_call: TRBJ2-1; clone_size: once; d_call: TRBD1
cdr3_nt: TGTGCCAGCAGTTACCTCCCTCCGGGAGGATCCTACGAGCAGTACTTC; cdr3_aa: CASSYLPPGGSYEQYF; v_call: TRBV6-5; cdr3_length: 16; j_call: TRBJ2-7; clone_size: few; d_call: TRBD2
cdr3_nt: TGTGCCAGCACGTGGACAGGGGGCTTCAATGAGCAGTTCTTC; cdr3_aa: CASTWTGGFNEQFF; v_call: TRBV28; cdr3_length: 14; j_call: TRBJ2-1; clone_size: .; d_call: TRBD1
cdr3_nt: TGCGCCAGCATCGGAGGGGGGGCTGGGGAAAAACTGTTTTTT; cdr3_aa: CASIGGGAGEKLFF; v_call: TRBV4-1; cdr3_length: 14; j_call: TRBJ1-4; clone_size: .; d_call: .
cdr3_nt: TGCGCCAGCAGCTTGGACCTATATACCGGGGAGCTGTTTTTT; cdr3_aa: CASSLDLYTGELFF; v_call: TRBV5-1; cdr3_length: 14; j_call: TRBJ2-2; clone_size: .; d_call: .
cdr3_nt: TGCGCCAGCAGCTTGGTGACAGGGCGAGGAGGCTACACCTTC; cdr3_aa: CASSLVTGRGGYTF; v_call: TRBV5-1; cdr3_length: 14; j_call: TRBJ1-2; clone_size: .; d_call: TRBD1
cdr3_nt: TGTGCCAGCAGCGCCCGCGGGAGTGTTAGGGGGGCTGAAGCTTTCTTT; cdr3_aa: CASSARGSVRGAEAFF; v_call: TRBV3-1/TRBV3-2; cdr3_length: 16; j_call: TRBJ1-1; clone_size: .; d_call: .
cdr3_nt: TGTGCCAGCCGGGAACAGGGGCGGGCCACCGGGGAGCTGTTTTTT; cdr3_aa: CASREQGRATGELFF; v_call: TRBV18; cdr3_length: 15; j_call: TRBJ2-2; clone_size: .; d_call: TRBD1
cdr3_nt: TGCGCCAGCAGCTTGGATGGGACAGGAGTCGAGCAGTACTTC; cdr3_aa: CASSLDGTGVEQYF; v_call: TRBV5-1; cdr3_length: 14; j_call: TRBJ2-7; clone_size: .; d_call: TRBD1